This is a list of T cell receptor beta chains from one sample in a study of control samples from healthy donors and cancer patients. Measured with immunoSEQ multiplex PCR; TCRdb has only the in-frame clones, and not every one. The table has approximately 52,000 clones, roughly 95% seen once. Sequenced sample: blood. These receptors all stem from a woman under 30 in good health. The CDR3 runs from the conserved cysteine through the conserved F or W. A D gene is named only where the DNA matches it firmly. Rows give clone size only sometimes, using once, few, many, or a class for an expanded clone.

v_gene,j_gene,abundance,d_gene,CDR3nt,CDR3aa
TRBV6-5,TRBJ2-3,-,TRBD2,TGTGCCAGCAGTCACATAGCGGGGGGTCGAGATACGCAGTATTTT,CASSHIAGGRDTQYF
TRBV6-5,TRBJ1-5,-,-,TGTGCCAGCAGTTATGGTAGCAATCAGCCCCAGCATTTT,CASSYGSNQPQHF
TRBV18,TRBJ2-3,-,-,TGTGCCAGCTCGGGGTGGGCGGTACCTACAGATACGCAGTATTTT,CASSGWAVPTDTQYF
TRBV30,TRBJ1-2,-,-,TGTGCCTGGACCCCCTATGATAGGGGCTACACCTTC,CAWTPYDRGYTF
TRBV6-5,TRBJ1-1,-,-,TGTGCCAGCAGTTACTCGGCCGGGACGAACGAAGCTTTCTTT,CASSYSAGTNEAFF
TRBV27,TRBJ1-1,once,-,TGTGCCAGCAGTTTAGGGCCCAGAGTAACTGAAGCTTTCTTT,CASSLGPRVTEAFF
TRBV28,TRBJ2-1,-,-,TGTGCCAGCAGTTCAGGGGTGGCGGGACAGTTCTTC,CASSSGVAGQFF
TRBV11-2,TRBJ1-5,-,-,TGTGCCAGCAGCTTAGGCAGTCGGGGAGGTCAGCCCCAGCATTTT,CASSLGSRGGQPQHF
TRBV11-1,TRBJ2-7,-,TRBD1,TGTGCCAGCAGCTCAGCTGGGCAAGCCGGGACAGGGGGTAAGCAGTACTTC,CASSSAGQAGTGGKQYF
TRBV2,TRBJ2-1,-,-,TGTGCCAGCAGTGAAGCGCTTTTCAGGGGCACGAGGAATGAGCAGTTCTTC,CASSEALFRGTRNEQFF
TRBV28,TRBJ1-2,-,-,TGTGCCAGCAGTTTAAAGCGGACACGCTATGGCTACACCTTC,CASSLKRTRYGYTF
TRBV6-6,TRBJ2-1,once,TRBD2,TGTGCCAGCAGTTACCCAAGCGGGGACCTTTACAATGAGCAGTTCTTC,CASSYPSGDLYNEQFF
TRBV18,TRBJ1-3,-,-,TGTGCCAGCTCACGCACGTCCAGCTCTGGAAACACCATATATTTT,CASSRTSSSGNTIYF
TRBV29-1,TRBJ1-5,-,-,TGCAGCGTGGGGGGGGCGGGGCACCAGCCCCAGCATTTT,CSVGGAGHQPQHF
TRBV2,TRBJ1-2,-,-,TGTGCCAGCAGTTTAAGCAGGGCCGGCTACACCTTC,CASSLSRAGYTF
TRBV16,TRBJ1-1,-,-,TGTGCCAGCAGCCGTAGTTTCGGGAACACTGAAGCTTTCTTT,CASSRSFGNTEAFF
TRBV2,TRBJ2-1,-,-,TGTGCCAGCAGGGCAGGGGTAGGTGAGCAGTTCTTC,CASRAGVGEQFF
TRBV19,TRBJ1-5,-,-,TGTGCCAGTAGTGAAACAGGGTCCTTATTTAGCAATCAGCCCCAGCATTTT,CASSETGSLFSNQPQHF
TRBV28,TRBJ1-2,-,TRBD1,TGTGCCAGCAGCTCGGGACAGAGATATGGCTACACCTTC,CASSSGQRYGYTF
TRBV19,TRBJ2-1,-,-,TGTGCCAGTAGTCCCCAGAACTACAATGAGCAGTTCTTC,CASSPQNYNEQFF
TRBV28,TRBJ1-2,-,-,TGTGCCAGCATGCGGGAGGACCGATATGGCTACACCTTC,CASMREDRYGYTF
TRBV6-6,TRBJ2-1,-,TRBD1,TGTGCCAGCAGCCTCGGGACAGGGGACTACAATGAGCAGTTCTTC,CASSLGTGDYNEQFF
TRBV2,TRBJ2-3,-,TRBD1,TGTGCCAGCAGGCGACAGGGTAGCACAGATACGCAGTATTTT,CASRRQGSTDTQYF
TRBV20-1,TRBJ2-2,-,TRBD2,TGCAGTGCTAGTCGGAGCGGGGGGGCCGGGGAGCTGTTTTTT,CSASRSGGAGELFF
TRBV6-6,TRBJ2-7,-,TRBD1,TGTGCCAGCAGTTACTCCCAGGACAGGGGGCGGTACGAGCAGTACTTC,CASSYSQDRGRYEQYF
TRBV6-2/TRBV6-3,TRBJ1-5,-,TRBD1,TGTGCCAGCAGTTACTATCGACAGGGGGAAGATCAGCCCCAGCATTTT,CASSYYRQGEDQPQHF
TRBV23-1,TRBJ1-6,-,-,TGCGCCAGCAGTCAATCGGATGGCCGGGGAGATTCACCCCTCCACTTT,CASSQSDGRGDSPLHF
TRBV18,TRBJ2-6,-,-,TGTGCCAGCTCACCAATAATGCGACGGTCCTCTGGGGCCAACGTCCTGACTTTC,CASSPIMRRSSGANVLTF
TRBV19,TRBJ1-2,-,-,TGTGCCAGTAGCAATAATGGGCAGGGCGGCTACACCTTC,CASSNNGQGGYTF
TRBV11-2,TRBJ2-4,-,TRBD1,TGTGCCAGCAGCTTAGAGGGGCGGACAGGGGGCAGTATATTC,CASSLEGRTGGSIF